This paragraph reports one TCR beta chain. TCR beta cDNA was made by 5'RACE template switching with UMIs. TCRdb reprocessed the 5' RACE reads and reports one entry per CDR3 protein, with no DNA. Its listing shows approximately 420,000 distinct CDR3 sequences. The CDR3 loop spans 15 amino acids. Germline CDR1 is DFQATT and CDR2 is SNEGSKA (reference sequence). The data were taken from a study of T cells expressing NK-cell markers. V is TRBV20-1 and J is TRBJ2-5; absent DNA, TCRdb's TRBD2 call cannot be checked. The specimen sequenced was blood T cells: a sorted CD56 or NKG2C T cell subset, CD4+ or CD8+ T cells, or bulk PBMC T cells (not recorded which). The TCR originated in a woman between 45 and 60 years old in good health. CDR3 protein: CSARGSRRVQGTQYF.